A selection of T cell receptor beta chains follows, all from one sample in a study of T cell responses to AZD1222 COVID-19 vaccine. TCRdb's table, derived via immunoSEQ multiplex PCR, lists solely in-frame clones and lacks some. The table has some 110,000 clones, 88% seen once; the top ten hold roughly 4%. Sequenced here: peripheral blood, sampled on day 0 of AZD1222 vaccination. The receptor set was obtained from an adult in good health. Both conserved end residues are part of each CDR3. D genes are given only for firm matches. Rows give clone size only sometimes, using once, few, many, or a class for an expanded clone.

D gene	V gene	J gene	clone size	CDR3 protein	CDR3 DNA
.	TRBV5-8	TRBJ2-1	.	CASSRTVWTSNEQFF	TGTGCCAGCAGCCGGACAGTATGGACGAGCAATGAGCAGTTCTTC
.	TRBV19	TRBJ1-2	.	CASKDAPPVDYGYTF	TGTGCCAGTAAGGACGCCCCCCCGGTGGACTATGGCTACACCTTC
.	TRBV3-1/TRBV3-2	TRBJ1-1	.	CASSQDRGLDRAFF	TGTGCCAGCAGCCAAGACAGGGGCCTTGATAGAGCTTTCTTT
TRBD1	TRBV7-6	TRBJ1-3	.	CASSQNPGGTGNTIYF	TGTGCCAGCAGCCAGAATCCAGGGGGCACTGGAAACACCATATATTTT
.	TRBV2	TRBJ1-1	.	CASSGVGGNTEAFF	TGTGCCAGCAGTGGGGTAGGGGGGAACACTGAAGCTTTCTTT
.	TRBV30	TRBJ2-2	.	CATLQGENTGELFF	TGTGCTACCTTACAGGGAGAGAACACCGGGGAGCTGTTTTTT
.	TRBV11-2	TRBJ2-6	.	CASSPGGTGANVLTF	TGTGCCAGCAGCCCAGGGGGGACTGGGGCCAACGTCCTGACTTTC
.	TRBV5-1	TRBJ1-4	.	CASSLAGLTNEKLFF	TGCGCCAGCAGCTTGGCTGGACTGACGAACGAAAAACTGTTTTTT
TRBD1	TRBV6-6	TRBJ1-2	.	CASRDREGTF	TGTGCCAGCAGGGACAGGGAGGGCACCTTC
.	TRBV18	TRBJ2-7	.	CASSPAASTYEQYF	TGTGCCAGCTCACCGGCGGCGTCCACCTACGAGCAGTACTTC
.	TRBV25-1	TRBJ2-1	once	CASSEGMSYNEQFF	TGTGCCAGCAGTGAGGGGATGTCCTACAATGAGCAGTTCTTC
.	TRBV19	TRBJ2-7	once	CASSIGAGKFYEQYF	TGTGCCAGTAGTATAGGTGCAGGGAAGTTCTACGAGCAGTACTTC
.	TRBV15	TRBJ2-5	.	CAVGRIQETQYF	TGTGCCGTGGGCCGGATACAAGAGACCCAGTACTTC
TRBD2	TRBV28	TRBJ2-3	.	CASSFRLAGDRDTQYF	TGTGCCAGCAGTTTCCGGTTAGCGGGAGATAGAGATACGCAGTATTTT
TRBD1	TRBV5-5	TRBJ1-4	.	CASSPGTVGEKLFF	TGTGCCAGCAGCCCAGGGACAGTAGGGGAAAAACTGTTTTTT
TRBD1	TRBV5-1	TRBJ1-6	.	CASSLDRGQSPLHF	TGCGCCAGCAGCTTGGACAGGGGGCAATCACCCCTCCACTTT
.	TRBV10-3	TRBJ2-5	.	CAISEWGQGDQETQYF	TGTGCCATCAGTGAGTGGGGGCAGGGTGACCAAGAGACCCAGTACTTC
.	TRBV5-8	TRBJ2-5	.	CASSLAYQETQYF	TGTGCCAGCAGCTTGGCCTACCAAGAGACCCAGTACTTC
TRBD1	TRBV2	TRBJ2-1	.	CASNPDRGPYNEQFF	TGTGCCAGCAACCCAGACAGGGGACCCTACAATGAGCAGTTCTTC
.	TRBV24-1	TRBJ2-3	.	CATSDPYISSTDTQYF	TGTGCCACCAGTGACCCGTATATCTCTTCCACAGATACGCAGTATTTT
.	TRBV28	TRBJ2-7	.	CASSLGGGAGYEQYF	TGTGCCAGCAGTTTAGGGGGGGGCGCGGGGTACGAGCAGTACTTC
.	TRBV6-6	TRBJ2-2	.	CASTQGTGELFF	TGTGCCAGCACACAGGGAACCGGGGAGCTGTTTTTT
.	TRBV7-9	TRBJ2-7	.	CASSFRWTYEQYF	TGTGCCAGCAGCTTCCGATGGACCTACGAGCAGTACTTC
.	TRBV5-1	TRBJ1-1	.	CASSLVGMNTEAFF	TGCGCCAGCAGCTTGGTGGGCATGAACACTGAAGCTTTCTTT
.	TRBV30	TRBJ1-5	few	CAWSVKGAQMKHF	TGTGCCTGGAGTGTTAAGGGTGCGCAAATGAAGCATTTT